This TCR beta chain was recorded in a study of cytomegalovirus exposure and HLA in healthy donors. The wider study: Membership in the Caucasian-associated ancestry cluster was found for about 84% of 300 to 400 genotyped donors.

Trimming removed 4 bases at V and 1 base at J, with 8 bases between. The CDR3 contains 13 residues. The germline V gene encodes CDR1 MNHEY and CDR2 SMNVEV (reference sequence). PCR amplification relied on 60 Vbeta primers (plus 13 Jbeta primers). TCRdb's copy holds only in-frame clones and misses some; the assay was immunoSEQ multiplex PCR. The sample yields about 200,000 clones, roughly 83% seen once. The V gene is TRBV27, the J gene TRBJ2-7; TRBD2 might be the D (6 bases). Sequencing was carried out using PBMCs. This clonotype was sampled from a girl aged 5 to 17 in good health and CMV-seronegative. This CDR3 reads CASSSGRSYEQYF. Here the CDR3 DNA reads TGTGCCAGCAGTTCAGGGAGGTCCTACGAGCAGTACTTC.